The 9 T cell receptor beta chains in this list originate from one sample, sequenced in a study of Ad26.COV2.S vaccination and SARS-CoV-2 variants. Data came from immunoSEQ multiplex PCR; TCRdb stores just in-frame clones and leaves some out. In the table there are about 460,000 clones, roughly 87% of which are singletons. The treatment: around 19 received Ad26.COV2.S at low or high dose, single or two shots; 5 received placebo; per-sample allocation not given. Sampling happened 63 days after the first vaccine or placebo injection. Source: peripheral blood, taken in a trial of Ad26.COV2.S vaccine versus placebo. These TCRs come from a person aged 18-65 years who received the Ad26.COV2.S COVID-19 vaccine or a placebo.

The V gene is TRBV10-3, the J gene TRBJ2-7, with 7 bases fitting TRBD1. The CDR3 has 14 amino acids. Trimming removed 6 bases from V and 2 bases from J; junction bases left unmatched: 7. Germline lookup yields CDR1 ENHRY and CDR2 SYGVKD. CDR3 region: CAISDYGTAYEQYF. The DNA for the CDR3 is TGTGCCATCAGCGACTACGGGACAGCCTACGAGCAGTACTTC.

V and J are TRBV30 and TRBJ2-1; 7 bases match TRBD1. Trimming cost V 4 bases and J 9 bases; bases outside gene matches: 12. Looked up from germline, CDR1 is GTSNPN and CDR2 is SVGIG (reference sequence). The CDR3 extends over 14 amino acids. The CDR3 spells CAWISRGSPFEQFF. The CDR3 DNA follows: TGTGCCTGGATATCCAGGGGGTCGCCCTTTGAGCAGTTCTTC.

Points on this clone: This sample also contains other DNA sequences that code for the same CDR3. The chain joins TRBV5-1 to TRBJ2-2; D gene uncertain. This CDR3 is 14 amino acids long. The V and J ends lost 4 bases and 0 bases respectively, with 7 bases between them. CDR1 and CDR2 from the germline V gene are SGHRS and YFSETQ. The CDR3 region has the DNA TGCGCCAGCAGCCTCGGGCCGAACACCGGGGAGCTGTTTTTT. This gives the protein CASSLGPNTGELFF.

The rearrangement links TRBV7-2 to TRBJ2-5, with D possibly matching TRBD2 (6 bases). Germline V CDR1 and CDR2: SGHTA, FQGNSA. Trimming stripped 1 base from V and 1 base from J, with 13 bases between. CDR3 size: 16 residues. CDR3 in DNA: TGTGCCAGCAGCTTAGGATTTGGGACTCTCCAAGAGACCCAGTACTTC. It is translated as CASSLGFGTLQETQYF.

The CDR3, as DNA: TGTGCCAGCAGGGGGCCGCAAAGCTACAATGAGCAGTTCTTC. It translates to CASRGPQSYNEQFF. This chain joins TRBV28 and TRBJ2-1; weak D call: TRBD1 (5 bases). Trimming took 6 bases from V and 3 from J, leaving 12 bases between them. Per germline, CDR1 MDHEN and CDR2 SYDVKM. The CDR3 contains 14 residues.

The V and J genes are TRBV4-1 and TRBJ2-7, with D perhaps matching TRBD2 (6 bases). V lost 4 bases, J lost 4 bases, and 14 bases lay in between. This CDR3 comprises 14 residues. From germline, CDR1 is MGHRA and CDR2 YSYEKL. The CDR3 loop reads CASSRTSTSYEQYF. The CDR3 region has the DNA TGCGCCAGCAGCCGCACCTCGACTAGTTACGAGCAGTACTTC.

The chain has TRBV11-2 and TRBJ2-3, with D perhaps matching TRBD1 (5 bases). The germline gives CDR1 SGHAT, CDR2 FQNNGV. This CDR3 is 13 amino acids long. V lost 7 bases and J 3 bases, leaving 11 bases between the germline ends. The CDR3 DNA reads TGTGCCAGCAACGCCCACAGGACAGATACGCAGTATTTT. It codes for CASNAHRTDTQYF.

J is TRBJ1-2 and V is TRBV7-9; D is undetermined. CDR1 is SEHNR, CDR2 FQNEAQ, per germline (reference sequence). V was shortened by 1 base and J by 0 bases, with 12 bases between the two germline ends. CDR3 length: 16 amino acids. The CDR3 is CASSLVDRHSNYGYTF. In nucleotides, the CDR3 is TGTGCCAGCAGCTTAGTGGACCGCCACTCTAACTATGGCTACACCTTC.

The chain couples TRBV10-3 to TRBJ2-1; D is unresolved. The ends were cut back, 3 bases at V and 8 bases at J, with 17 bases in the middle. This CDR3 spans 15 amino acids. Per germline, CDR1 ENHRY and CDR2 SYGVKD. CDR3 sequence reads: CAISDKDKPLHEQFF. The CDR3 bases are TGTGCCATCAGTGATAAAGACAAACCTCTACATGAGCAGTTCTTC.